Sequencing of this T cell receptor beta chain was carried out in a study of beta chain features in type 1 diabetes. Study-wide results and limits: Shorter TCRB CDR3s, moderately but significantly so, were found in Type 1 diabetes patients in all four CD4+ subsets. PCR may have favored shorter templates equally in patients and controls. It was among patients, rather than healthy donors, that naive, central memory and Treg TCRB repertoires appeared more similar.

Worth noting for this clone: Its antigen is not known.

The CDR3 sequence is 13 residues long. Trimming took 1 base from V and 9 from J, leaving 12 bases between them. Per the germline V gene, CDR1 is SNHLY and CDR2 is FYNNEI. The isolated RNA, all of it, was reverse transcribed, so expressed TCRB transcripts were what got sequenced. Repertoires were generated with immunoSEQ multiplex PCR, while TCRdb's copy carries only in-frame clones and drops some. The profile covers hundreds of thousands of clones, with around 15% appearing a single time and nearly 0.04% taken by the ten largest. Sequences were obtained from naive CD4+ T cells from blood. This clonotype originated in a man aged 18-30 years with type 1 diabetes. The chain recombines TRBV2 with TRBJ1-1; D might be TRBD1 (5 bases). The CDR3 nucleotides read TGTGCCAGCAGTGAAGGACAGCGACGGAAAGCTTTCTTT. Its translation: CASSEGQRRKAFF. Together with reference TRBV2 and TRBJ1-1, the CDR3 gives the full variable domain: EPEVTQTPSHQVTQMGQEVILRCVPISNHLYFYWYRQILGQKVEFLVSFYNNEISEKSEIFDDQFSVERPDGSNFTLKIRSTKLEDSAMYFCASSEGQRRKAFFGQGTRLTVV.